Presented here are 12 T cell receptor beta chains from one specimen sequenced in a study of T cell repertoires in cytomegalovirus infection (dated by TCRdb to the late 2010s). TCRdb shows the sequencer as Illumina HiSeq 1500. In TCRdb, the public reads were trimmed at Q25 with fastp and aligned with MiXCR, with productive beta chains retained. For every CDR3 protein sequence, its rows merge into one entry that carries the most common genes and DNA. The sample table records roughly 500,000 distinct CDR3 sequences; approximately 17% of these occur just once. The ten largest clones add up to roughly a quarter of the sample. The sequenced sample was CD8+ T cells from PBMCs. The receptor source for this set is a human donor in good health (CMV status not recorded). Some clones in this sample may be carry-over from other donors' samples.

The sample holds many counts of this clonotype. The V gene is TRBV10-3, the J gene TRBJ2-5; 13 bases match TRBD2. After removal of 6 bases from V and 5 bases from J, the junction contained 3 bases not matched to a gene. There are 14 residues in the CDR3. CDR1 and CDR2 (germline): ENHRY, SYGVKD. DNA for the CDR3: TGTGCCATCAGGGGGACTAGCGGGGACGAGACCCAGTACTTC. It is translated as CAIRGTSGDETQYF.

Many counts were recorded for this clonotype. The chain employs TRBV7-8 and TRBJ2-1; 8 bases line up with TRBD2. The CDR3 totals 12 residues. Looked up from germline, CDR1 is SGHVS and CDR2 is FQNEAQ. V was pared by 1 base and J by 15 bases, with 5 bases of the junction left unmatched. CDR3 bases: TGTGCCAGCAGCTTAGTACAGCGGGAGTGGTTCTTC. This gives the protein CASSLVQREWFF. Combining the CDR3 with reference TRBV7-8 and TRBJ2-1 gives the whole variable domain GAGVSQSPRYKVAKRGQDVALRCDPISGHVSLFWYQQALGQGPEFLTYFQNEAQLDKSGLPSDRFFAERPEGSVSTLKIQRTQQEDSAVYLCASSLVQREWFFGPGTRLTVL.

There are many counts of this clonotype. The chain links TRBV28 to TRBJ2-5; TRBD2 matches at 7 bases. V was clipped by 5 bases and J by 5 bases; unmatched bases: 11. Per germline, CDR1 MDHEN and CDR2 SYDVKM. There are 15 residues in the CDR3. CDR3 bases: TGTGCCAGCAGTCCCTTGGCGGGAGAGGAGGAGACCCAGTACTTC. Its protein is CASSPLAGEEETQYF.

This clonotype was recorded a few times. The rearrangement joins TRBV5-1 to TRBJ2-7, with a weak D call TRBD1 (6 bases). This CDR3 has 15 amino acids. The germline gives CDR1 SGHRS, CDR2 YFSETQ. Trimming pared 0 bases from V and 1 base from J, leaving 11 bases between. The CDR3 DNA follows: TGCGCCAGCAGCTTGGCTGGGACACCATCCTACGAGCAGTACTTC. Amino acids: CASSLAGTPSYEQYF.

In this sample, this clonotype turned up a few times. V usage is TRBV19 and J usage is TRBJ1-5; D might be TRBD1 (5 bases). The CDR3 runs 14 residues. Germline V CDR1 and CDR2: LNHDA, SQIVND (reference sequence). V lost 9 bases and J 4 bases, leaving 16 bases between the germline ends. For the CDR3, the DNA is TGTGCCAGCTCCCCGGGGCAGGCAAATCAGCCCCAGCATTTT. It codes for CASSPGQANQPQHF.

This clonotype was detected a few times. The chain combines TRBV6-4 with TRBJ1-2, with 11 bases matching TRBD1. The CDR3 contains 15 residues. Germline assignment: CDR1 MRHNA and CDR2 SNTAGT. The V gene end was trimmed by 6 bases and the J gene end by 7 bases; junction bases not matched to a gene: 10. CDR3 nucleotides: TGTGCCAGCAGCGTCGACGGACAGGGGGCGGCTGGCTACACCTTC. Translating gives CASSVDGQGAAGYTF.

Of note for this clonotype: A read error may explain this, as a much larger clone is one base away. Without the conserved terminal phenylalanine or tryptophan, this CDR3 likely stems from a read error. The chain uses TRBV7-4 and TRBJ2-7; a possible D gene is TRBD1 (6 bases). There are 15 residues in the CDR3. Per germline, CDR1 SGHVT and CDR2 SQSDAQ. Trimming removed 5 bases from V and 3 bases from J, with 17 bases in between. CDR3 sequence (DNA): TGTGCCAGCAGCCTTACAGGGTCAATTGACTACGAGCAGTACTTA. This gives the protein CASSLTGSIDYEQYL.

This clonotype has more than one count but fewer than ten. The CDR3 is CSADQGNQPQHF. The DNA for the CDR3 is TGCAGTGCCGACCAGGGGAATCAGCCCCAGCATTTT. The chain is built from TRBV20-1 and TRBJ1-5; D is perhaps TRBD1 (6 bases). V shed 6 bases and J shed 4 bases, with 10 bases lying between them. This CDR3 has 12 residues. Looked up from germline, CDR1 is DFQATT and CDR2 is SNEGSKA (reference sequence).

This clonotype was seen ten or more times. The rearrangement uses TRBV11-2 and TRBJ2-1, with TRBD1 matching 8 bases. The V segment lost 5 bases and the J segment 7 bases; nucleotides outside the gene matches: 16. CDR3 length: 17 amino acids. Germline V lookup: CDR1 SGHAT, CDR2 FQNNGV. CDR3 in amino acids: CASSTIDRGPVVNEQFF. The DNA for the CDR3 is TGTGCCAGCAGCACCATCGACAGGGGCCCCGTTGTGAATGAGCAGTTCTTC.

For this clonotype: No conserved phenylalanine or tryptophan is present at the end of the CDR3, so a read error is the likely explanation. CDR3 protein: CASMASASSYNEQFS. CDR3 bases: TGTGCCAGCATGGCTAGCGCGAGCTCCTACAACGAGCAGTTCTCC. The V gene is TRBV7-4, the J gene TRBJ2-1, with D possibly matching TRBD2 (6 bases). Per the germline V gene, CDR1 is SGHVT and CDR2 is SQSDAQ. The CDR3 spans 15 residues.

This clonotype was observed at least ten times. V gene TRBV12-3 or TRBV12-4 combines with J gene TRBJ1-5; TRBD1 is a possible D gene (6 bases). The V end was cut by 5 bases, the J end by 2 bases, with 13 bases between. CDR3 length: 15 residues. CDR3 region: CASSHTGRGNQPQHF. In nucleotides, the CDR3 is TGTGCCAGCAGTCATACAGGGAGGGGCAATCAGCCCCAGCATTTT.

The sample holds many counts of this clonotype. The rearrangement joins TRBV7-9 to TRBJ2-2; 7 positions agree with TRBD1. J gave up 0 bases and V 5 bases, and 6 bases lay outside the gene matches. Germline lookup yields CDR1 SEHNR and CDR2 FQNEAQ (reference sequence). The CDR3 contains 16 residues. The chain's CDR3 is CASSAPGTANTGELFF. As DNA, the CDR3 is TGTGCCAGCAGCGCCCCCGGGACAGCGAACACCGGGGAGCTGTTTTTT.